In this sample, the clone carrying this T cell receptor beta chain turned up many times. Preparation of the TCRbeta library used unique molecular identifiers. TCRdb recomputed calls from the PCR reads with MiXCR, one row per CDR3 protein. Of 190,000 or so distinct CDR3 sequences detected, approximately 7% appear once; the ten largest clones hold 3%. These data are taken from a study of T-cell reconstitution after alpha-beta-depleted transplantation in children. This CDR3 spans 14 amino acids. V was trimmed by 5 bases and J by 4 bases, leaving 14 bases between them. This chain uses TRBV12-3 or TRBV12-4 with TRBJ1-1, with D tentatively TRBD1 (6 bases). Specimen: PBMCs from the stem cell graft donor, collected from the stem cell graft. The sequence was obtained from a human donor who donated a stem cell graft to a child with Wiskott-Aldrich syndrome. CDR3 region: CASSPTGQFTEAFF. The CDR3 region has the DNA TGTGCCAGCAGTCCTACAGGGCAGTTCACTGAAGCTTTCTTT.